This TCR beta chain was sequenced for a study of T-cell reconstitution after alpha-beta-depleted transplantation in children. This CDR3 spans 15 amino acids. The ends were cut back, 4 bases at V and 1 base at J, with 15 bases in the middle. Germline CDR1 is SGHRS and CDR2 is YFSETQ. For TCRbeta, the library was prepared with unique molecular identifiers. TCRdb re-derived calls from the PCR reads in MiXCR, one entry per CDR3 protein. The sample lists about 400,000 distinct CDR3 sequences; 13% were seen once. The chain combines TRBV5-1 with TRBJ2-7, with D unresolved. The sample was PBMCs, taken from the stem cell graft. The source is a human donor who donated a stem cell graft to a child with Fanconi anemia. The CDR3 spells CASSQGPDGSYEQYF. CDR3 in DNA: TGCGCCAGCAGCCAAGGCCCGGACGGGTCCTACGAGCAGTACTTC.